This T cell receptor (beta chain) is from a study of Graves' ophthalmopathy and Graves' hyperthyroidism. General study results and limits: A 13-signature model separated ophthalmopathy from stable hyperthyroidism, reaching 85% to 90% sensitivity and approximately 81% specificity cross-validated.

Amplification of TCR beta CDR3 regions used RNA transcripts. The workflow started with a first-round RT-PCR run with HTBI primers and then moved on to a second-round multiplex PCR. Each CDR3 protein gets one entry after TCRdb re-called the multiplex PCR reads with MiXCR. The table lists about 700,000 distinct CDR3 sequences, roughly two fifths of them singletons, with approximately 43% in the top ten. The table lists this clonotype with a few counts. Its antigen remains unknown. Ineligible for inclusion were patients with other autoimmune diseases, uncontrolled infections, pregnancy or lactation. As the starting material, around 10 ml of fresh peripheral blood yielded the PBMCs. Trimming cost V 5 bases and J 3 bases, with 22 bases left between them. The CDR3 consists of 18 residues. Germline V gives CDR1 MGHDK, CDR2 SYGVNS.

The gene calls are TRBV25-1 and TRBJ2-2; D is possibly TRBD1 (5 bases). Sequencing input: peripheral blood. The clonotype originates from an adult man with Graves' ophthalmopathy. DNA for the CDR3: TGTGCCAGCAGTTCGACCATCTGGACAAGCCCAGACACCGGGGAGCTGTTTTTT. Translating it yields CASSSTIWTSPDTGELFF. Full variable domain (remainder filled in from reference TRBV25-1 and TRBJ2-2): EADIYQTPRYLVIGTGKKITLECSQTMGHDKMYWYQQDPGMELHLIHYSYGVNSTEKGDLSSESTVSRIRTEHFPLTLESARPSHTSQYLCASSSTIWTSPDTGELFFGEGSRLTVL.